This passage covers 20 T cell receptor beta chains from one sample sequenced in a study of breast tumors, draining lymph nodes, adjacent tissues. MiXCR, run by TCRdb on the multiplex PCR reads, gives a single entry per CDR3 protein. The sample contains tens of thousands of distinct CDR3 sequences, around 52% of which appear only once. Sequenced sample: breast tumor tissue. These receptors were taken from a female donor with breast cancer. Some clones in this sample may be carry-over from other donors' samples.

The chain uses TRBV5-1 and TRBJ1-6; D uncertain. This CDR3 is 13 amino acids long. Deletions cut 4 bases from V and 7 bases from J, with 9 bases between. Germline V CDR1 and CDR2: SGHRS, YFSETQ. The CDR3 spells CASSTDGNSPLHF. The CDR3 region has the DNA TGCGCCAGCAGCACCGACGGAAATTCACCCCTCCACTTT.

This rearrangement joins TRBV2 to TRBJ1-6, with 9 positions matching TRBD1. Unmatched junction bases numbered 6, after V lost 4 bases and J lost 8 bases. The CDR3 has 15 residues. Germline V gene data show CDR1 as SNHLY and CDR2 as FYNNEI. The CDR3 here is CASSATGTGYSPLHF. The CDR3 DNA reads TGTGCCAGCAGTGCCACCGGGACAGGGTATTCACCCCTCCACTTT.

By share, this clonotype counts as medium-sized. The chain recombines TRBV7-2 with TRBJ1-4; the D gene is possibly TRBD1 (5 bases). This CDR3 is built from 14 residues. The V end lost 1 base, the J end lost 7 bases, and 10 bases lay between the germline ends. In germline, CDR1 is SGHTA, CDR2 FQGNSA. The CDR3 sequence: CASSLDQGAEKLFF. The DNA for the CDR3 is TGTGCCAGCAGCTTAGATCAGGGCGCTGAAAAACTGTTTTTT.

Comments on this clonotype: Germline and junction disagree at one end, which may indicate a read error. This chain joins TRBV7-8 and TRBJ2-2; 7 positions agree with TRBD2. Germline CDR1 is SGHVS and CDR2 is FQNEAQ. This CDR3 spans 13 amino acids. CDR3 DNA sequence: TGTGCCAGCAGCTTAGCCGGAGGGCGGGAGCTGTTCTTT. It translates to CASSLAGGRELFF.

V is TRBV20-1 and J is TRBJ1-4; D not certain. V was trimmed by 0 bases and J by 11 bases, leaving 7 bases between them. The CDR3 has 11 residues. Germline assignment: CDR1 DFQATT and CDR2 SNEGSKA (reference sequence). Written as DNA, the CDR3 is TGCAGTGCTAGAGAAGCGGACAAACTGTTTTTT. Translating gives CSAREADKLFF.

This clonotype was observed many times. Here the CDR3 DNA reads TGTGCCAGTAGTATGAACCAGGGGGAAGGCTACACCTTC. Amino acids: CASSMNQGEGYTF. This sequence joins TRBV19 and TRBJ1-2, with 7 positions matching TRBD1. Germline V gene sequence: CDR1 LNHDA, CDR2 SQIVND (reference sequence). The trim removed 3 bases at V and 8 bases at J, leaving 6 bases unmatched. This CDR3 is 13 amino acids long.

V usage is TRBV7-2 and J usage is TRBJ1-2, with no clear D. CDR1 and CDR2 from the germline V gene are SGHTA and FQGNSA. Trimming left V 5 bases short and J 2 bases short, with 9 bases between. CDR3 size: 13 residues. CDR3 bases: TGTGCCAGCAGCCCCCTGGGGAACTATGGCTACACCTTC. Encoded protein: CASSPLGNYGYTF.

The V gene is TRBV20-1, the J gene TRBJ2-7, with D tentatively TRBD2 (5 bases). Germline loops: CDR1 DFQATT, CDR2 SNEGSKA (reference sequence). V was trimmed by 0 bases and J by 6 bases, leaving 12 bases between them. The CDR3 is 13 residues long. The CDR3 loop is CSARESGLAEQYF. In nucleotides, the CDR3 is TGCAGTGCTAGAGAGAGTGGACTCGCCGAGCAGTACTTC.

The V call is TRBV30, the J call TRBJ1-2; D is undetermined. In germline, CDR1 is GTSNPN, CDR2 SVGIG (reference sequence). The CDR3 totals 13 residues. V was cut by 1 base and J by 4 bases, with 10 bases left in between. The CDR3 DNA follows: TGTGCCTGGAGTGGCCTGGGAGGCTATGGCTACACCTTC. Translated, it gives CAWSGLGGYGYTF.

As regards this clonotype: The DNA is left out, because the CDR3 cannot be placed on it with certainty; the CDR3 is given as TCRdb lists it. This chain's CDR3 is CSAAPGSYEQYFGPGGVYF. The rearrangement links TRBV20-1 to TRBJ2-3; no DNA check was done on the table's D call, TRBD2. Including both end residues, the CDR3 is 19 amino acids long. The germline CDR1 and CDR2 sequences are DFQATT and SNEGSKA (reference sequence).

V usage is TRBV7-2 and J usage is TRBJ2-1; 7 nucleotides agree with TRBD1. Germline V gene lookup returns CDR1 SGHTA and CDR2 FQGNSA. The CDR3 runs to 14 residues. Losses at the gene ends were 4 bases for V and 10 bases for J; bases not matched to a gene: 10. In nucleotides, the CDR3 is TGTGCCAGCAGCTGGGGCAGGGGGATCAGAGAGCAGTTCTTC. Translating it yields CASSWGRGIREQFF.

V and J are TRBV5-1 and TRBJ2-2; D remains ambiguous. Germline V lookup: CDR1 SGHRS, CDR2 YFSETQ. V shed 0 bases and J shed 1 base, with 10 bases lying between them. This CDR3 spans 16 amino acids. The CDR3 DNA is TGCGCCAGCAGCTTGGCGGCGGCAGGGAACACCGGGGAGCTGTTTTTT. It is translated as CASSLAAAGNTGELFF.

The sample holds one count of this clonotype. V usage is TRBV15 and J usage is TRBJ1-4, with 7 bases identical to TRBD1. Looked up from germline, CDR1 is LNHNV and CDR2 is YYDKDF (reference sequence). The CDR3 consists of 15 residues. The V segment lost 2 bases and the J segment 8 bases; nucleotides outside the gene matches: 8. The CDR3 here is CATSRILTGLEKLFF. CDR3 DNA sequence: TGTGCCACCAGCAGAATACTGACAGGGCTGGAAAAACTGTTTTTT.

V gene TRBV4-3 combines with J gene TRBJ1-4, with 7 bases lining up with TRBD1. CDR1 LGHNA and CDR2 YSLEER come from the germline V gene. The V gene end was trimmed by 4 bases and the J gene end by 5 bases; junction bases not matched to a gene: 4. This CDR3 has 14 amino acids. The CDR3 reads CASSRDSTNEKLFF. In DNA form, the CDR3 reads TGCGCCAGCAGCCGGGACAGTACAAATGAAAAACTGTTTTTT.

J is TRBJ2-1 and V is TRBV19; 7 bases line up with TRBD2. Germline V gene lookup returns CDR1 LNHDA and CDR2 SQIVND (reference sequence). V lost 5 bases to trimming and J lost 7 bases; unmatched junction nucleotides: 2. CDR3 length: 12 residues. The DNA for the CDR3 is TGTGCCAGTAGTCCGGGACTAAATGAGCAGTTCTTC. It encodes CASSPGLNEQFF.

This clonotype is a singleton in its sample. The V gene is TRBV20-1, the J gene TRBJ1-2; a weak D match, TRBD1 (5 bases). CDR3 length equals 13 residues. Trimming stripped 0 bases from V and 6 bases from J, with 11 bases between. The germline gives CDR1 DFQATT, CDR2 SNEGSKA (reference sequence). The CDR3 is CSAREGARDGYTF. CDR3 coding DNA: TGCAGTGCTAGAGAAGGGGCGCGGGATGGCTACACCTTC.

This clonotype has at least ten counts. At one end the junction does not follow the germline gene, possibly because of a read error. This chain uses TRBV7-8 with TRBJ2-5, with 8 bases fitting TRBD2. Germline values: CDR1 SGHVS, CDR2 FQNEAQ. The CDR3 has 15 amino acids. This chain's CDR3 is CASSLFAGGEETQHF. The CDR3 DNA reads as TGTGCCAGCAGCTTATTTGCGGGAGGAGAAGAGACCCAGCACTTC.

This clonotype was recorded only once. The CDR3 spells CASSPGTRRSPLHF. The CDR3 region has the DNA TGTGCCAGCAGTCCCGGGACAAGAAGATCACCCCTCCACTTT. This chain links TRBV12-3 or TRBV12-4 with TRBJ1-6; perhaps TRBD1 as D (6 bases). V lost 5 bases and J 10 bases, leaving 15 bases between the germline ends. The CDR3 covers 14 residues.

To note about this clonotype: The junction and the germline gene differ at one end; a read error may be behind it. V usage is TRBV15 and J usage is TRBJ1-1; D gene unclear. The germline gives CDR1 LNHNV, CDR2 YYDKDF (reference sequence). This CDR3 has 14 residues. CDR3 bases: TGTGCCACCGGCAGAGATACGGGGTTATCGGAAGCTTTCTTT. Translated: CATGRDTGLSEAFF.

This clonotype occurred many times. The CDR3 sequence: CASSGRQGQGQPQHF. CDR3 nucleotide sequence: TGTGCCAGCAGTGGGCGACAGGGACAAGGGCAGCCCCAGCATTTT. The rearrangement joins TRBV6-1 to TRBJ1-5; TRBD1 agrees at 7 bases. Germline assignment: CDR1 MNHNS and CDR2 SASEGT. The CDR3 extends over 15 amino acids. The V and J ends lost 4 bases and 7 bases, in that order; junction bases with no gene match: 10.